These 22 T cell receptor beta chains came from one sample sequenced in a study of T cells after yellow fever vaccination. TCRdb used MiXCR to reprocess the 5' RACE reads, holding one entry per CDR3 protein. This table holds about 4,500 distinct CDR3 sequences, 7.8% found once. Sequenced material: PBMCs, either bulk or a sorted T-cell subset (CD4+, CD8+, memory, or dextramer-sorted; not recorded which), taken more than 40 days after the first yellow fever vaccination. The source of these receptors is a man aged 18-30 years who received the YFV17D yellow fever vaccine.

This clonotype was seen many times. The J gene is TRBJ2-5, the V gene TRBV14; either TRBD1 or TRBD2 may fit D (5 bases each). The V and J ends lost 4 bases and 5 bases respectively, with 20 bases between them. The length of the CDR3 is 16 residues. Germline V CDR1 and CDR2: SGHDN, FVKESK. CDR3 bases: TGTGCCAGCAGCCGTATCGGGACCAATCATCTCGAGACCCAGTACTTC. Amino acid sequence: CASSRIGTNHLETQYF.

This clonotype was detected ten times or more. The V gene is TRBV6-6, the J gene TRBJ1-1, with D uncertain. Germline lookup yields CDR1 MNHNY and CDR2 SVGAGI (reference sequence). Trimming left V 5 bases short and J 4 bases short, with 11 bases between. The CDR3 runs to 13 residues. Here the CDR3 DNA reads TGTGCCAGCAGTCCGAAGGGTCGCACTGAAGCTTTCTTT. Protein: CASSPKGRTEAFF.

This clonotype was recorded at least ten times. This chain uses TRBV4-1 with TRBJ2-5; D is ambiguous. The CDR3 is 16 residues long. Germline CDR1 is MGHRA and CDR2 is YSYEKL. Trimming took off 5 bases at V and 4 bases at J, with 20 bases between the two ends. CDR3 protein: CASSRKTSTGGETQYF. The CDR3 nucleotides read TGCGCCAGCAGCAGGAAGACGAGTACCGGCGGAGAGACCCAGTACTTC.

The sample holds many counts of this clonotype. The chain carries TRBV5-1 and TRBJ2-3, with D unclear. CDR1 and CDR2 from the germline V gene are SGHRS and YFSETQ. The CDR3 loop spans 13 amino acids. Trimming took off 2 bases at V and 2 bases at J, with 6 bases between the two ends. CDR3 residues: CASSFPPTDTQYF. CDR3 coding DNA: TGCGCCAGCAGCTTTCCACCCACAGATACGCAGTATTTT.

This clonotype was seen many times. The chain couples TRBV27 to TRBJ2-7; no definite D call. Trimming took 3 bases from V and 3 from J, leaving 9 bases between them. This CDR3 contains 13 residues. Germline V lookup: CDR1 MNHEY, CDR2 SMNVEV (reference sequence). CDR3 nucleotides: TGTGCCAGCAGTTTGGGCGGCGTCTACGAGCAGTACTTC. Protein sequence: CASSLGGVYEQYF.

This clonotype ranks as medium-sized. The rearrangement joins TRBV5-6 to TRBJ2-5; 10 positions match TRBD2. Per germline, CDR1 SGHDT and CDR2 YYEEEE. This CDR3 contains 15 residues. The ends lost 4 bases at V and 2 bases at J; junction bases unmatched: 5. The CDR3 is CASSAQLAGQETQYF. As DNA, the CDR3 is TGTGCCAGCAGCGCGCAACTAGCGGGGCAAGAGACCCAGTACTTC.

Many counts were recorded for this clonotype. The rearrangement joins TRBV27 to TRBJ1-2; D is ambiguous. Germline CDR1 and CDR2: MNHEY and SMNVEV (reference sequence). The ends were cut back, 9 bases at V and 3 bases at J, with 14 bases in the middle. This CDR3 is 13 amino acids long. This CDR3 is CASSAAFDYGYTF. The CDR3 DNA follows: TGTGCCAGTAGCGCGGCGTTTGACTATGGCTACACCTTC.

This clonotype was observed many times. This chain links TRBV5-1 with TRBJ1-3; D remains ambiguous. Between the trimmed V and J ends, which lost 4 bases and 5 bases, there was a span of 16 bases. Germline lookup yields CDR1 SGHRS and CDR2 YFSETQ. This CDR3 is 15 amino acids long. CDR3 in amino acids: CASSSDGEIRNTIYF. DNA for the CDR3: TGCGCCAGCAGCAGTGACGGGGAGATTCGAAACACCATATATTTT.

This clonotype was counted many times. This sequence joins TRBV20-1 and TRBJ2-7, with D maybe TRBD2 (5 bases). V lost 6 bases and J 3 bases, leaving 18 bases between the germline ends. This CDR3 has 14 residues. Germline V gene sequence: CDR1 DFQATT, CDR2 SNEGSKA (reference sequence). CDR3 residues: CSATPGRAFYEQYF. CDR3 nucleotides: TGCAGTGCCACCCCGGGAAGGGCCTTCTACGAGCAGTACTTC.

This clonotype was observed a handful of times. Relative to the germline gene, one junction end is altered; a read error may explain this. V gene TRBV12-3 or TRBV12-4 combines with J gene TRBJ2-1; TRBD2 might be the D (5 bases). This CDR3 contains 18 residues. CDR3: CASCLEFGGRLMNNEQFF. The CDR3 DNA sequence: TGTGCCAGCTGTTTAGAGTTCGGTGGGAGACTCATGAACAATGAGCAGTTCTTC.

This clonotype is medium-sized by share. This sequence joins TRBV14 and TRBJ1-1, with D perhaps matching TRBD1 (5 bases). The V and J ends lost 4 bases and 0 bases respectively, with 12 bases between them. Germline CDR1 SGHDN, CDR2 FVKESK. The CDR3 covers 15 residues. As DNA, the CDR3 is TGTGCCAGCAGCCGGGGAGGGGCTTTGAACACTGAAGCTTTCTTT. The encoded protein is CASSRGGALNTEAFF.

The table lists this clonotype with many counts. The chain has TRBV7-9 and TRBJ1-1; a weak D match, TRBD1 (5 bases). This CDR3 contains 15 residues. CDR1 is SEHNR, CDR2 FQNEAQ, per germline (reference sequence). Trimming pared 3 bases from V and 5 bases from J, leaving 16 bases between. The CDR3 bases are TGTGCCAGCAGCTTGGTTGGGACCCACCGGACTGAAGCTTTCTTT. Its protein product is CASSLVGTHRTEAFF.

This clonotype showed up many times. J is TRBJ2-3 and V is TRBV5-1, with TRBD1 as a possible D gene (6 bases). Trimming removed 1 base from V and 5 bases from J, with 20 bases in between. Per germline, CDR1 SGHRS and CDR2 YFSETQ. There are 17 residues in the CDR3. The CDR3 here is CASSLPSGTPGEDTQYF. CDR3 in DNA: TGCGCCAGCAGCTTGCCCTCCGGGACACCCGGTGAAGATACGCAGTATTTT. The full variable domain, rest sourced from reference TRBV5-1 and TRBJ2-3, is KAGVTQTPRYLIKTRGQQVTLSCSPISGHRSVSWYQQTPGQGLQFLFEYFSETQRNKGNFPGRFSGRQFSNSRSEMNVSTLELGDSALYLCASSLPSGTPGEDTQYFGPGTRLTVL.

There are many counts of this clonotype. In DNA, the CDR3 is TGTGCCAGCCTTAATCCGGACGGGACCACTGAAGCTTTCTTT. As protein: CASLNPDGTTEAFF. J is TRBJ1-1 and V is TRBV12-3 or TRBV12-4; D perhaps matches TRBD1 (5 bases). V was trimmed by 8 bases and J by 4 bases, leaving 17 bases between them. The CDR3 length is 14 residues.

There are many counts of this clonotype. V gene TRBV18 combines with J gene TRBJ1-2; D unresolved. The CDR3 length is 14 residues. V was cut by 2 bases and J by 8 bases, with 15 bases left in between. Germline lookup yields CDR1 KGHSH and CDR2 LQKENI. CDR3 sequence: CASSPEHLIRGYTF. The CDR3 coding sequence is TGTGCCAGCTCACCAGAGCACCTGATCCGAGGCTACACCTTC. Based on the CDR3 plus reference TRBV18 and TRBJ1-2, the full variable domain is NAGVMQNPRHLVRRRGQEARLRCSPMKGHSHVYWYRQLPEEGLKFMVYLQKENIIDESGMPKERFSAEFPKEGPSILRIQQVVRGDSAAYFCASSPEHLIRGYTFGSGTRLTVV.

This clonotype is labeled medium-sized. V is TRBV4-2 and J is TRBJ2-1, with 9 bases lining up with TRBD2. Germline V gene data show CDR1 as LGHNA and CDR2 as YNFKEQ. The length of the CDR3 is 18 residues. Trimming cost V 3 bases and J 1 base; bases outside gene matches: 10. CDR3 region: CASSQGAGTSRSYNEQFF. As DNA, the CDR3 is TGTGCCAGCAGCCAGGGGGCCGGGACTAGCCGATCCTACAATGAGCAGTTCTTC.

This clonotype was counted many times. The chain uses TRBV5-6 and TRBJ2-1; 9 bases fit TRBD2. Germline-derived CDR1 and CDR2 are SGHDT and YYEEEE. This CDR3 is 17 amino acids long. J lost 5 bases, V lost 3 bases, and 12 bases had no gene match. The chain's CDR3 is CASSSNLAGDLHNEQFF. In DNA, the CDR3 is TGTGCCAGCAGCTCTAACTTAGCGGGGGACCTCCACAATGAGCAGTTCTTC.

The table lists this clonotype with many counts. This chain links TRBV7-6 with TRBJ1-1; no clear D gene. CDR3 length equals 14 residues. Germline V lookup: CDR1 SGHVS, CDR2 FNYEAQ. The germline V and J ends were trimmed by 5 bases and 1 base, with 11 bases remaining between them. CDR3 bases: TGTGCCAGCAGCCTCCTAGGGCCGAACACTGAAGCTTTCTTT. Translating gives CASSLLGPNTEAFF.

This clonotype was detected ten times or more. The J gene is TRBJ1-4, the V gene TRBV7-9; TRBD1 is a possible D gene (5 bases). Trimming shortened V by 7 bases and J by 7 bases, and 10 bases separated the two germline ends. From germline, CDR1 is SEHNR and CDR2 FQNEAQ (reference sequence). The CDR3 totals 12 residues. The CDR3: CASTGTSEKLFF. CDR3 bases: TGTGCCAGCACCGGGACTTCTGAAAAACTGTTTTTT.

Many counts were recorded for this clonotype. V usage is TRBV13 and J usage is TRBJ2-3; 13 positions agree with TRBD2. CDR1 is PRHDT, CDR2 FYEKMQ, per germline (reference sequence). This CDR3 has 16 amino acids. Trimming at V came to 5 bases and at J to 0 bases, leaving 2 bases not matched to a gene. The CDR3 DNA sequence: TGTGCCAGCAGCCCGACTAGCGGGGGGAGCACAGATACGCAGTATTTT. The encoded protein is CASSPTSGGSTDTQYF.

This clonotype was seen ten or more times. CDR3 DNA sequence: TGTGCCAGTAGTATAGAATCGGGACAGGGCCAGCCCCAGCATTTT. It specifies CASSIESGQGQPQHF. The chain combines TRBV19 with TRBJ1-5; 9 nucleotides match TRBD1. Looked up from germline, CDR1 is LNHDA and CDR2 is SQIVND (reference sequence). V trimming: 0 bases; J trimming: 7 bases; junction bases outside the gene matches: 4. This CDR3 has 15 residues.

This clonotype was found many times. CDR3 nucleotides: TGCGCCAGCAGCCATCCCCCGTGGGGACTTCCCGGAGAGACCCAGTACTTC. The encoded protein is CASSHPPWGLPGETQYF. V usage is TRBV4-1 and J usage is TRBJ2-5; the D gene is possibly TRBD2 (6 bases). Deletions cut 3 bases from V and 4 bases from J, with 21 bases between. CDR1 and CDR2 from the germline V gene are MGHRA and YSYEKL. The CDR3 is 17 amino acids.